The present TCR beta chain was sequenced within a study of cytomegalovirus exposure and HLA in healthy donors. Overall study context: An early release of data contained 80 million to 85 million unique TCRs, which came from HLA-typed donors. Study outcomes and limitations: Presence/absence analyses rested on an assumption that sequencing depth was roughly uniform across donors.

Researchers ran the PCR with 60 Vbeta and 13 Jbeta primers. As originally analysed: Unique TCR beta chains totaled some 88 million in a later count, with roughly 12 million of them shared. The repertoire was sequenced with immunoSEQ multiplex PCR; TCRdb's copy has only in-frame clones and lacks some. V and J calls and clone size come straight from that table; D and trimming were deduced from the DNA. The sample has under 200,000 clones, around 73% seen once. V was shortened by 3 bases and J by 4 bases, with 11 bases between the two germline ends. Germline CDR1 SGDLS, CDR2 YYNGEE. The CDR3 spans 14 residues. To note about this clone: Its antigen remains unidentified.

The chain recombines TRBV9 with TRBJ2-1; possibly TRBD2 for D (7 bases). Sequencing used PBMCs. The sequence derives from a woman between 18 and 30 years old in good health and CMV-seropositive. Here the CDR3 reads CASSAEGGYNEQFF. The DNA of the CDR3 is TGTGCCAGCAGCGCCGAGGGGGGGTACAATGAGCAGTTCTTC.